The 15 T cell receptor beta chains presented below share a single source sample, sequenced in a study of beta chain features in type 1 diabetes. Every bit of the isolated RNA underwent reverse transcription, so sequencing read expressed TCRB transcripts. Produced via immunoSEQ multiplex PCR; TCRdb's table is partial and in-frame only. The repertoire holds hundreds of thousands of clones, with 30% as singletons. Sequences were obtained from naive CD4+ T cells from blood. The receptors shown here come from a man aged 18 to 29 in good health.

This clone was detected a few times. CDR3 sequence: CAWAGGAWETQYF. In DNA, the CDR3 is TGTGCCTGGGCAGGGGGCGCTTGGGAGACCCAGTACTTC. This chain joins TRBV30 and TRBJ2-5; 8 bases are shared with TRBD1. This CDR3 has 13 residues. Germline-derived CDR1 and CDR2 are GTSNPN and SVGIG (reference sequence). Trimming at V came to 5 bases and at J to 5 bases, leaving 7 bases not matched to a gene. The entire variable domain, with the rest obtained from reference TRBV30 and TRBJ2-5, is as follows: SQTIHQWPATLVQPVGSPLSLECTVEGTSNPNLYWYRQAAGRGLQLLFYSVGIGQISSEVPQNLSASRPQDRQFILSSKKLLLSDSGFYLCAWAGGAWETQYFGPGTRLLVL.

This rearrangement joins TRBV6-5 to TRBJ2-7, with D tentatively TRBD1 or TRBD2 (5 bases each). Germline assignment: CDR1 MNHEY and CDR2 SVGAGI. The V end lost 6 bases, the J end lost 2 bases, and 17 bases lay between the germline ends. This CDR3 comprises 15 residues. CDR3 loop: CASRQAGTAAYEQYF. In DNA form, the CDR3 reads TGTGCCAGCAGACAAGCCGGGACGGCAGCCTACGAGCAGTACTTC.

This rearrangement joins TRBV30 to TRBJ2-7; 9 nucleotides line up with TRBD1. The CDR3 length is 14 residues. Looked up from germline, CDR1 is GTSNPN and CDR2 is SVGIG (reference sequence). V lost 4 bases to trimming and J lost 2 bases; unmatched junction nucleotides: 6. CDR3 DNA sequence: TGTGCCTGGATGATAGGGACAGGGCCCTACGAGCAGTACTTC. It specifies CAWMIGTGPYEQYF.

This clone was observed a handful of times. The chain has TRBV6-5 and TRBJ2-1; weak D call: TRBD2 (6 bases). The CDR3 length is 13 residues. The V end was cut by 8 bases, the J end by 6 bases, with 14 bases between. Germline V CDR1 and CDR2: MNHEY, SVGAGI. CDR3 sequence reads: CASGPGLFNEQFF. The DNA of the CDR3 is TGTGCCAGCGGACCAGGACTATTCAATGAGCAGTTCTTC.

Written as DNA, the CDR3 is TGTGCCACCAGCAGGGACGTTGCAACTAATGAAAAACTGTTTTTT. The encoded protein is CATSRDVATNEKLFF. This chain connects TRBV15 to TRBJ1-4; D is unresolved. The CDR3 consists of 15 residues. Trimming took off 3 bases at V and 0 bases at J, with 8 bases between the two ends. Germline-derived CDR1 and CDR2 are LNHNV and YYDKDF (reference sequence).

The gene calls are TRBV5-1 and TRBJ2-7; D is possibly TRBD1 (6 bases). Germline lookup yields CDR1 SGHRS and CDR2 YFSETQ. The CDR3 loop spans 14 amino acids. Trimming pared 0 bases from V and 6 bases from J, leaving 13 bases between. The CDR3 DNA sequence: TGCGCCAGCAGCTTGGGACAGGTTGAAGGCGAGCAGTACTTC. Translation: CASSLGQVEGEQYF.

The chain combines TRBV4-2 with TRBJ2-7, with D hard to call. Germline V lookup: CDR1 LGHNA, CDR2 YNFKEQ. The V end was cut by 1 base, the J end by 2 bases, with 6 bases between. The CDR3 spans 13 residues. The CDR3 DNA follows: TGTGCCAGCAGCCAAGGTCAGGCCTACGAGCAGTACTTC. Translation: CASSQGQAYEQYF.

This clone has more than one count but fewer than ten. The V call is TRBV30, the J call TRBJ1-3; D might be TRBD1 (5 bases). V was cut by 5 bases and J by 2 bases, with 13 bases left in between. The CDR3 covers 14 residues. CDR1 and CDR2 from the germline V gene are GTSNPN and SVGIG (reference sequence). The CDR3 bases are TGTGCCTGGTACCCGGCCAGGGCTGGAAACACCATATATTTT. This translates into CAWYPARAGNTIYF. Together with reference TRBV30 and TRBJ1-3, the CDR3 gives the full variable domain: SQTIHQWPATLVQPVGSPLSLECTVEGTSNPNLYWYRQAAGRGLQLLFYSVGIGQISSEVPQNLSASRPQDRQFILSSKKLLLSDSGFYLCAWYPARAGNTIYFGEGSWLTVV.

The chain is built from TRBV7-2 and TRBJ2-1; 8 bases align to TRBD2. Looked up from germline, CDR1 is SGHTA and CDR2 is FQGNSA. V shed 3 bases, J shed 5 bases, and the junction held 9 bases outside the gene matches. This CDR3 is 16 amino acids long. The CDR3 DNA is TGTGCCAGCAGCTTTAACCCGGGACTAGGGAACAATGAGCAGTTCTTC. Translating it yields CASSFNPGLGNNEQFF. The variable domain in full, completed from reference TRBV7-2 and TRBJ2-1, reads GAGVSQSPSNKVTEKGKDVELRCDPISGHTALYWYRQSLGQGLEFLIYFQGNSAPDKSGLPSDRFSAERTGGSVSTLTIQRTQQEDSAVYLCASSFNPGLGNNEQFFGPGTRLTVL.

J is TRBJ1-1 and V is TRBV29-1, with D maybe TRBD1 (6 bases). V lost 6 bases, J lost 4 bases, and 21 bases lay in between. Germline-derived CDR1 and CDR2 are SQVTM and ANQGSEA. This CDR3 spans 15 amino acids. Written as DNA, the CDR3 is TGCAGCGTGGGTGGAGGGGGAATGAGTGTCACTGAAGCTTTCTTT. Protein product: CSVGGGGMSVTEAFF.

The chain has TRBV5-1 and TRBJ2-3, with 11 bases aligning to TRBD2. Trimming cost V 7 bases and J 1 base; bases outside gene matches: 11. CDR3 length: 17 amino acids. Germline CDR1 reads SGHRS; CDR2 reads YFSETQ. The CDR3 here is CASRMGLAVSGTDTQYF. The CDR3 DNA sequence: TGCGCCAGCCGGATGGGACTAGCGGTTTCCGGCACAGATACGCAGTATTTT.

The CDR3 here is CASSTLAGANEQFF. CDR3 bases: TGTGCCAGCAGCACCCTAGCGGGAGCCAATGAGCAGTTCTTC. The gene calls are TRBV9 and TRBJ2-1, with 10 bases that match TRBD2. The germline gives CDR1 SGDLS, CDR2 YYNGEE. This CDR3 has 14 amino acids. J was trimmed by 6 bases and V by 4 bases; bases with no gene match: 4.

The V call is TRBV7-9, the J call TRBJ2-5; possibly TRBD2 for D (6 bases). Trimming cost V 5 bases and J 1 base, with 17 bases left between them. CDR3 length: 16 residues. Looked up from germline, CDR1 is SEHNR and CDR2 is FQNEAQ (reference sequence). The CDR3 DNA is TGTGCCAGCAGCCCAGGGTCCGGGAGAATCCAAGAGACCCAGTACTTC. Its translation is CASSPGSGRIQETQYF.

This sequence joins TRBV5-1 and TRBJ1-2; 8 bases line up with TRBD1. The CDR3 is made up of 14 amino acids. Germline V gene data show CDR1 as SGHRS and CDR2 as YFSETQ. V trimming: 4 bases; J trimming: 0 bases; junction bases outside the gene matches: 2. CDR3 nucleotide sequence: TGCGCCAGCAGCCCGGGACAGGCTAACTATGGCTACACCTTC. Protein sequence: CASSPGQANYGYTF.

The chain employs TRBV10-3 and TRBJ1-1; tentative D call: TRBD1 (6 bases). V was shortened by 4 bases and J by 1 base, with 10 bases between the two germline ends. Germline V lookup: CDR1 ENHRY, CDR2 SYGVKD. The CDR3 loop spans 14 amino acids. In nucleotides, the CDR3 is TGTGCCATCAGTGTTAAGGGACAGAACACTGAAGCTTTCTTT. Protein: CAISVKGQNTEAFF.